This T cell receptor (beta chain) was captured by sequencing in a study of graft-versus-host responses after intestinal transplantation. Study in general: Recipients had transplants, and these were multivisceral, liver-intestinal, or isolated intestinal.

Some clones are missing from TCRdb's copy, which holds only in-frame ones; the method was immunoSEQ multiplex PCR. The repertoire holds some 86,000 clones, around nine tenths seen once, with roughly 5.5% in the top ten. General study points: Circulating GvH clone levels at their peak were associated with HvG declines (early post-transplant).

On this clone itself: Its antigen is currently unknown.

CDR3 length: 12 amino acids. The germline V and J ends were trimmed by 8 bases and 5 bases, with 13 bases remaining between them. The germline V gene encodes CDR1 SNHLY and CDR2 FYNNEI. This clonotype was obtained from a human donor who received an intestinal transplant. This sequence joins TRBV2 and TRBJ2-7, with a possible D match to TRBD1 (6 bases). Sample: unstimulated CD8+ T cells sorted from spleen or lymph node cells, taken before intestinal transplant. CDR3 amino acids: CASQGPTNEQYF. CDR3 bases: TGTGCCAGCCAGGGGCCGACAAACGAGCAGTACTTC.